This T cell receptor beta chain was recorded in a study of CD8 T cells in ankylosing spondylitis. General study findings and limits: Previously reported in reactive arthritis synovial fluid and blood were some of the motif variants. Clones linked to disease were reported to show significant enrichment in matched ankylosing spondylitis synovial fluid. Characteristic of ankylosing spondylitis blood, it appeared, was a TCR beta motif comprising several highly homologous variants.

This CDR3 is built from 14 residues. The V and J ends lost 7 bases and 6 bases respectively, with 16 bases between them. CDR1 is MNHNS and CDR2 is SASEGT in the germline V gene. Libraries for TCR beta were made by quantitative 5'-RACE with molecular barcodes. TCRdb reprocessed the 5' RACE reads via MiXCR and lists one record per CDR3 protein. The data contain 450,000 or so distinct CDR3 sequences, roughly 26% of them singletons. About this clonotype itself: What it recognizes is unknown.

The sample consisted of blood, either unsorted or a sorted T cell fraction (not recorded which). The origin of this receptor is a male donor with ankylosing spondylitis. This sequence joins TRBV6-1 and TRBJ2-1; D is ambiguous. The CDR3 protein is CASTRLAQPNEQFF. The CDR3 DNA reads TGTGCCAGCACCCGTTTGGCCCAACCCAATGAGCAGTTCTTC.